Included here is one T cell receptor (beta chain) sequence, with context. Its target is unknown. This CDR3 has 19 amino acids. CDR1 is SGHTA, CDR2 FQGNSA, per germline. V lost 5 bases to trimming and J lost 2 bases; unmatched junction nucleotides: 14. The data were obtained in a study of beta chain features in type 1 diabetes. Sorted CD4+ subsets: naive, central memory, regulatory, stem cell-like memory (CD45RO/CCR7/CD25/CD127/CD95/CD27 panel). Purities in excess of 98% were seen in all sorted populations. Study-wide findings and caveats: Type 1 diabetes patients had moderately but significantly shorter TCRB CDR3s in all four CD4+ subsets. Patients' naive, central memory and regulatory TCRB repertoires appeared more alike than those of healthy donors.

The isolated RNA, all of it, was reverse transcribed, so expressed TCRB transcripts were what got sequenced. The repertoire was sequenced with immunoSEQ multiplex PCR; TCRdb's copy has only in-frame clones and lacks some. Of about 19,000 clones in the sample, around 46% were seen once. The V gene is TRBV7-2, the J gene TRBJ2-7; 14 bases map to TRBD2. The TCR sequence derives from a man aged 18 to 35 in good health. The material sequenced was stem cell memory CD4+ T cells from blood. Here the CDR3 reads CASSPQGQSGLAGAYEQYF. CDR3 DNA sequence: TGTGCCAGCAGCCCCCAAGGACAGTCGGGACTAGCGGGAGCCTACGAGCAGTACTTC.